These 21 T cell receptor beta chains were sequenced from one sample in a study of blood T cell repertoires in COVID-19. Assay: immunoSEQ multiplex PCR; the TCRdb copy retains only in-frame clones and omits some. The sample holds more than 150,000 clones, roughly four fifths seen once. The source material was peripheral blood. The receptors come from a woman aged 40 to 50 with acute or convalescent COVID-19.

V and J are TRBV24-1 and TRBJ2-1, with D possibly being TRBD2 (6 bases). Per the germline V gene, CDR1 is KGHDR and CDR2 is SFDVKD. The CDR3 runs 17 residues. Trimming cost V 4 bases and J 3 bases, with 18 bases left between them. In nucleotides, the CDR3 is TGTGCCACCAGTGAAACTACGGACTACCAAATCTACAATGAGCAGTTCTTC. This translates into CATSETTDYQIYNEQFF.

V is TRBV7-2 and J is TRBJ1-4, with 9 bases lining up with TRBD1. CDR1 is SGHTA, CDR2 FQGNSA, per germline. There are 17 residues in the CDR3. The trim removed 2 bases at V and 5 bases at J, leaving 9 bases unmatched. The CDR3 nucleotides are TGTGCCAGCAGCTTAAGGCCCGGGACAGGGAGGAATGAAAAACTGTTTTTT. Its protein product is CASSLRPGTGRNEKLFF.

This chain connects TRBV7-9 to TRBJ1-4; possibly TRBD1 for D (6 bases). Trimming cost V 6 bases and J 8 bases, with 10 bases left between them. This CDR3 has 12 residues. Germline CDR1 SEHNR, CDR2 FQNEAQ (reference sequence). The CDR3 is CASRTGREKLFF. The CDR3 coding sequence is TGTGCCAGCAGGACAGGCCGGGAAAAACTGTTTTTT.

This rearrangement joins TRBV7-2 to TRBJ2-7, with 9 bases fitting TRBD2. After removal of 2 bases from V and 13 bases from J, the junction contained 9 bases not matched to a gene. The CDR3 is made up of 13 amino acids. Germline values: CDR1 SGHTA, CDR2 FQGNSA. DNA of the CDR3: TGTGCCAGCAGCTTACCCCAGCGGGGGGTTCTCTACTTC. It encodes CASSLPQRGVLYF.

This chain links TRBV3-1 (or the pseudogene TRBV3-2) with TRBJ1-4; D is undetermined. This CDR3 is 14 amino acids long. V dropped 2 bases and J dropped 7 bases, with 11 bases sitting between them. Germline assignment: CDR1 LGHDT and CDR2 YNNKEL (reference sequence). CDR3 DNA: TGTGCCAGCAGCCAATTCCCCAGGCTTGAAAAACTGTTTTTT. Its translation: CASSQFPRLEKLFF.

This chain joins TRBV18 and TRBJ1-1; TRBD1 agrees at 9 bases. V lost 6 bases and J lost 2; bases outside the gene matches: 4. Germline CDR1 and CDR2: KGHSH and LQKENI. The CDR3 runs to 14 residues. The chain's CDR3 is CASSLQGANTEAFF. CDR3 nucleotide sequence: TGTGCCAGCTCGCTACAGGGGGCTAACACTGAAGCTTTCTTT.

The gene calls are TRBV11-2 and TRBJ2-7; 7 bases map to TRBD1. CDR1 and CDR2 (germline): SGHAT, FQNNGV. There are 13 residues in the CDR3. The trim removed 5 bases at V and 7 bases at J, leaving 8 bases unmatched. The CDR3 DNA sequence: TGTGCCAGCAGCCTCGGACAGGCGGAGGAGCAGTACTTC. It specifies CASSLGQAEEQYF.

This chain connects TRBV9 to TRBJ1-2, with D perhaps TRBD1 (6 bases). The CDR3 covers 12 residues. CDR1 and CDR2 from the germline V gene are SGDLS and YYNGEE. V shed 3 bases and J shed 3 bases, with 6 bases lying between them. Written as DNA, the CDR3 is TGTGCCAGCAGCGGGACAGACTATGGCTACACCTTC. Its protein product is CASSGTDYGYTF.

The chain employs TRBV29-1 and TRBJ1-3, with 7 positions matching TRBD1. Germline loops: CDR1 SQVTM, CDR2 ANQGSEA. CDR3 length: 14 amino acids. Trimming cost V 1 base and J 3 bases; bases outside gene matches: 3. Here the CDR3 reads CSVEGDRDGNTIYF. CDR3 DNA sequence: TGCAGCGTTGAAGGGGACAGAGATGGAAACACCATATATTTT.

This chain links TRBV4-1 with TRBJ1-1; TRBD1 matches at 9 bases. CDR1 is MGHRA and CDR2 is YSYEKL in the germline V gene. The CDR3 runs to 15 residues. V shed 2 bases and J 6 bases; nucleotides not matched to a gene: 7. The DNA for the CDR3 is TGCGCCAGCAGCCAAAGGACAGGGGAATGGTCTGAAGCTTTCTTT. Protein: CASSQRTGEWSEAFF.

The chain couples TRBV19 to TRBJ1-1; weak D call: TRBD1 (6 bases). Germline V CDR1 and CDR2: LNHDA, SQIVND (reference sequence). The CDR3 is 14 residues long. V shed 0 bases and J shed 9 bases, with 14 bases lying between them. This CDR3 is CASSIDQTTGKAFF. The CDR3 nucleotides read TGTGCCAGTAGTATAGATCAAACGACAGGAAAAGCTTTCTTT.

This chain links TRBV5-1 with TRBJ1-1; tentative D call: TRBD1 (5 bases). Trimming removed 3 bases at V and 0 bases at J, with 18 bases between. Germline V gives CDR1 SGHRS, CDR2 YFSETQ. The CDR3 has 17 amino acids. The CDR3 nucleotides read TGCGCCAGCAGCTGGTCAGGACTACAAGGGGTGAACACTGAAGCTTTCTTT. Its protein product is CASSWSGLQGVNTEAFF.

Here the CDR3 reads CASSSSSQGNTEAFF. The CDR3 DNA follows: TGTGCCAGCAGCTCCTCCTCACAGGGAAACACTGAAGCTTTCTTT. This sequence joins TRBV11-1 and TRBJ1-1; TRBD1 is a possible D gene (6 bases). The CDR3 runs 15 residues. Germline V gene lookup returns CDR1 SGHAT and CDR2 FQDESV (reference sequence). Trimming pared 4 bases from V and 2 bases from J, leaving 14 bases between.

The V and J genes are TRBV13 and TRBJ1-6; D gene unclear. The V gene lost 8 bases and the J gene lost 10 bases, with 15 bases spanning the gap. Per the germline V gene, CDR1 is PRHDT and CDR2 is FYEKMQ (reference sequence). CDR3 length: 13 residues. As DNA, the CDR3 is TGTGCCAGCGGCCCGGGGATCGAATCACCCCTCCACTTT. Protein product: CASGPGIESPLHF. Using reference TRBV13 and TRBJ1-6 for the parts outside the CDR3, the full variable domain is AAGVIQSPRHLIKEKRETATLKCYPIPRHDTVYWYQQGPGQDPQFLISFYEKMQSDKGSIPDRFSAQQFSDYHSELNMSSLELGDSALYFCASGPGIESPLHFGNGTRLTVT.

The chain links TRBV4-1 to TRBJ2-7; TRBD2 matches at 9 bases. V was clipped by 8 bases and J by 2 bases; unmatched bases: 7. The CDR3 loop spans 14 amino acids. Germline loops: CDR1 MGHRA, CDR2 YSYEKL. CDR3 amino acids: CASQEAGGPYEQYF. CDR3 coding DNA: TGCGCCAGCCAAGAAGCGGGAGGCCCCTACGAGCAGTACTTC.

The chain is built from TRBV2 and TRBJ1-2, with D possibly being TRBD1 (5 bases). CDR1 is SNHLY, CDR2 FYNNEI, per germline. The CDR3 length is 14 residues. V was trimmed by 11 bases and J by 4 bases, leaving 20 bases between them. The CDR3 loop is CAGQAGRGGYGYTF. Written as DNA, the CDR3 is TGTGCCGGCCAAGCCGGAAGGGGTGGCTATGGCTACACCTTC.

V gene TRBV30 combines with J gene TRBJ1-6, with 7 bases fitting TRBD1. The CDR3 is 18 amino acids. Germline values: CDR1 GTSNPN, CDR2 SVGIG (reference sequence). Losses at the gene ends were 4 bases for V and 1 base for J; bases not matched to a gene: 13. The CDR3 loop reads CAWNTQLTGISYNSPLHF. In DNA, the CDR3 is TGTGCCTGGAATACTCAACTGACAGGGATTTCCTATAATTCACCCCTCCACTTT.

This clone appeared a few times. V is TRBV4-2 and J is TRBJ1-4, with unresolved D. Per germline, CDR1 LGHNA and CDR2 YNFKEQ. The CDR3 loop spans 16 amino acids. V was shortened by 4 bases and J by 0 bases, with 12 bases between the two germline ends. CDR3 nucleotide sequence: TGTGCCAGCAGCCCTCGGGTAAACCCAACTAATGAAAAACTGTTTTTT. Its translation: CASSPRVNPTNEKLFF.

The CDR3 loop reads CASSFELAATNEKLFF. The DNA of the CDR3 is TGTGCCAGCAGCTTCGAATTAGCGGCAACTAATGAAAAACTGTTTTTT. The chain recombines TRBV7-9 with TRBJ1-4; D is undetermined. V was trimmed by 3 bases and J by 0 bases, leaving 11 bases between them. Germline CDR1 and CDR2: SEHNR and FQNEAQ (reference sequence). CDR3 length equals 16 residues.

CDR3 protein: CASRRTGVNEQFF. The DNA for the CDR3 is TGCGCCAGCAGGAGGACAGGGGTGAATGAGCAGTTCTTC. The V gene is TRBV5-1, the J gene TRBJ2-1; 9 nucleotides line up with TRBD1. The V gene's germline CDR1 is SGHRS and CDR2 YFSETQ. The CDR3 length is 13 residues. The ends lost 5 bases at V and 7 bases at J; junction bases unmatched: 4.

The chain links TRBV18 to TRBJ2-7, with a possible D match to TRBD2 (6 bases). Germline V gene sequence: CDR1 KGHSH, CDR2 LQKENI. Trimming removed 4 bases from V and 4 bases from J, with 14 bases in between. This CDR3 comprises 14 residues. CDR3 sequence: CASSLGGRNYEQYF. The CDR3 region has the DNA TGTGCCAGCTCACTGGGTGGGAGGAATTACGAGCAGTACTTC.